This T cell receptor (beta chain) was identified in a study of graft-versus-host responses after intestinal transplantation. The V and J ends lost 3 bases and 4 bases, in that order; junction bases with no gene match: 7. Germline CDR1 is MDHEN and CDR2 is SYDVKM. The CDR3 runs to 15 residues. Using immunoSEQ multiplex PCR, the repertoire was profiled, and TCRdb retains in-frame clones only, with some absent. In the table there are roughly 130,000 clones, about 93% of which are singletons. For this clone: Its antigen is as yet unknown.

The clonotype originates from a human donor who received an intestinal transplant. The rearrangement joins TRBV28 to TRBJ2-7; 9 bases match TRBD1. The sample in question was unstimulated CD4+ T cells sorted from spleen or lymph node cells, obtained before intestinal transplant. The DNA for the CDR3 is TGTGCCAGCAGTTTTTTGGGACAGGGCACGTACGAGCAGTACTTC. Protein sequence: CASSFLGQGTYEQYF.